The 5 T cell receptor beta chains in this list originate from one sample, sequenced in a study of breast tumors, draining lymph nodes, adjacent tissues (TCRdb year 2016). Library prep was done by multiplex PCR. Instrument on record: Illumina HiSeq 2000. TCRdb reprocessed the public reads (quality trimming at Q25 with fastp, clone calling with MiXCR) and kept in-frame beta chains. One record per CDR3 amino acid sequence lists the most common genes and DNA. For this sample the table gives over 100,000 distinct CDR3 sequences, of which around 22% were detected only once. The ten largest make up around 2.6% of the sample. The axillary draining lymph nodes of breast cancer patients were the source of the lymph node samples. The material sequenced was axillary lymph node tissue. The source is a female donor with breast cancer. Some clones in this sample may be carry-over from other donors' samples.

At least ten counts were recorded for this clonotype. The chain uses TRBV7-2 and TRBJ2-1; no reliable D call. Germline V gene sequence: CDR1 SGHTA, CDR2 FQGNSA. V was cut by 6 bases and J by 3 bases, with 15 bases left in between. The CDR3 is 15 residues long. The CDR3 bases are TGTGCCAGCAGTCGTGGCTACACCGGCTACAATGAGCAGTTCTTC. Translating it yields CASSRGYTGYNEQFF.

Of note for this clonotype: This sequence may be a read error, since a much larger clone differs from it by one base. The chain has TRBV10-3 and TRBJ2-2; TRBD1 matches 7 bases. The V gene's germline CDR1 is ENHRY and CDR2 SYGVKD. The CDR3 has 14 amino acids. The CDR3 sequence is CALRGSQNTGELFF. The CDR3 nucleotides are TGTGCCCTCAGGGGGTCGCAAAACACCGGGGAGCTGTTTTTT.

This clonotype was recorded at least ten times. This chain links TRBV27 with TRBJ2-5; 10 bases align to TRBD1. This CDR3 is 15 amino acids long. V lost 2 bases, J lost 4 bases, and 4 bases stayed unmatched. Looked up from germline, CDR1 is MNHEY and CDR2 is SMNVEV (reference sequence). CDR3 region: CASSLRGTGVETQYF. CDR3 nucleotide sequence: TGTGCCAGCAGTTTACGCGGGACAGGGGTAGAGACCCAGTACTTC.

The sample holds many counts of this clonotype. The chain recombines TRBV7-2 with TRBJ2-2; 9 bases are a match to TRBD1. The CDR3 has 18 residues. Germline lookup yields CDR1 SGHTA and CDR2 FQGNSA. Unmatched junction bases numbered 10, after V lost 5 bases and J lost 0 bases. CDR3 DNA sequence: TGTGCCAGCAGCCGAAGGAGAGGGACAGGGCCGAACACCGGGGAGCTGTTTTTT. Residues: CASSRRRGTGPNTGELFF.

A word on this clonotype: Since a much larger clone is just one base distant, this may be a read error. The CDR3 loop is CASAGYGGSSYNEQFF. The CDR3, as DNA: TGTGCCAGCGCGGGTTACGGGGGGAGCTCCTACAATGAGCAGTTCTTC. The rearrangement links TRBV10-3 to TRBJ2-1; 7 bases are a match to TRBD2. From germline, CDR1 is ENHRY and CDR2 SYGVKD. The J segment lost 0 bases and the V segment lost 10 bases, leaving 12 bases of the junction unmatched. The CDR3 loop spans 16 amino acids.